This T cell receptor beta chain was profiled in a study of OX40 agonist ivuxolimab in advanced cancers. General study findings and limits: Partial responders treated at 0.1-3.0 mg/kg exhibited clonal expansion among the lowest measured.

Assay used: immunoSEQ multiplex PCR; TCRdb lists only in-frame clones, some missing. Seen here are roughly 76,000 clones, 75% to 95% observed once, and the top ten hold 5% to 6.5%. This clone was seen once. Its target is unknown. Germline and junction disagree at one end, which may indicate a read error. The germline V gene has CDR1 MNHEY and CDR2 SVGAGI. The CDR3 covers 16 residues. The clonotype was recovered from an adult with an advanced solid tumor such as melanoma, head and neck, liver or kidney cancer. This specimen was CD4+ or CD8+ T cells sorted from blood, taken in a trial of the OX40 agonist ivuxolimab. The chain has TRBV6-5 and TRBJ2-1, with a possible D match to TRBD1 (5 bases). The CDR3 spells CASSYSHFGAYNEQFF. The CDR3 DNA follows: TGTGCCAGCAGTTACTCTCATTTTGGGGCCTATAATGAGCAGTTCTTC.